The text below deals with one TCR beta chain. Antigen: not known. The PCR used 60 Vbeta and 13 Jbeta primers. Measured with immunoSEQ multiplex PCR; TCRdb has only the in-frame clones, and not every one. This sample's table reports 150,000 or so clones. The V end lost 6 bases, the J end lost 4 bases, and 15 bases lay between the germline ends. The CDR3 sequence is 13 residues long. Germline CDR1 reads SQVTM; CDR2 reads ANQGSEA. This specimen comes from a study of cytomegalovirus exposure and HLA in healthy donors. On the study more broadly: An earlier analysis identified 95 million to 120 million unique TCR beta sequences in about 190 million T cells.

Study conclusions and caveats: A few CMV-associated chains were confirmed in vitro to be specific for CMV antigens. Later analysis showed TCR association rates varying by HLA locus, highest for DRB1 and lowest for HLA-C.

This sequence originates from a woman aged 18-29 years in good health and CMV-seronegative. The specimen was PBMCs. This sequence joins TRBV29-1 and TRBJ2-5; D perhaps matches TRBD2 (6 bases). The CDR3: CSVAGSAGETQYF. The CDR3 DNA reads TGCAGCGTCGCCGGGAGCGCCGGAGAGACCCAGTACTTC.